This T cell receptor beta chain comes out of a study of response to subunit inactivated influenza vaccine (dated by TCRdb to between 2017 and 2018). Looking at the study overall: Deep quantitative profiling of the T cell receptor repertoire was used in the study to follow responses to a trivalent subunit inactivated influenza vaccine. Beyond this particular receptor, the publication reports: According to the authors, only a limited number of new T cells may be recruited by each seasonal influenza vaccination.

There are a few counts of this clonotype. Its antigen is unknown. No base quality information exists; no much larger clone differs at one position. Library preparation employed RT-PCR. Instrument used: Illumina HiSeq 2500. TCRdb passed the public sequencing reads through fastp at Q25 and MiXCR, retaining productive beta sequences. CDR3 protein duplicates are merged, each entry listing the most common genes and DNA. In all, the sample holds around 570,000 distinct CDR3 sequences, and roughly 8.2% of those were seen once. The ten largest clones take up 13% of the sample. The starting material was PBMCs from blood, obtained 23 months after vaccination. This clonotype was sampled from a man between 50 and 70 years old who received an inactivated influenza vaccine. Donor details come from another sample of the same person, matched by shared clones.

The bases are TGTGCCAGCGCAGAGTCACAGCGCCAAGCGTTAGGGGGACAGGACTACGAGCAGTACTTC. Its amino acids are CASAESQRQALGGQDYEQYF. Here the chain combines TRBV2 and TRBJ2-7; TRBD1 matches 8 bases in the middle. The CDR3 has 20 amino acids, counting the end cysteine and phenylalanine. Solely the CDR3 DNA is kept, with 60 bases framed from the first base. V and J are trimmed by 8 bases and 3 bases, and the gene matches miss 27 bases of the junction. CDR1 and CDR2 are drawn from the germline V gene: SNHLY, FYNNEI.